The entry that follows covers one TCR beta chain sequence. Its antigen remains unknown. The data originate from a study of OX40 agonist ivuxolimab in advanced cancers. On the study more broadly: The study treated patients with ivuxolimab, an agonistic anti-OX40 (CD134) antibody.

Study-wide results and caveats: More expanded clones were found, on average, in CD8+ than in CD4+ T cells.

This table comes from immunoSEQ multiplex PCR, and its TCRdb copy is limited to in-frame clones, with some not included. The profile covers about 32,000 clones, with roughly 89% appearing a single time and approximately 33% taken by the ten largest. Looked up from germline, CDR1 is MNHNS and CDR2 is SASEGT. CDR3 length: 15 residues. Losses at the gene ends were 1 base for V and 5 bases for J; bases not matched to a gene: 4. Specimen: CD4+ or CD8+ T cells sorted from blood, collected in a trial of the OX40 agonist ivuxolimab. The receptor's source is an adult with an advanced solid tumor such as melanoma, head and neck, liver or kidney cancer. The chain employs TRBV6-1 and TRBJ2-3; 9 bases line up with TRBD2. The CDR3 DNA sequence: TGTGCCAGCAGTGAAGAGGTAGCGGGAGTAGATACGCAGTATTTT. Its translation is CASSEEVAGVDTQYF.